This is a list of T cell receptor beta chains from one sample in a study of blood T cell repertoires in COVID-19. The table came from immunoSEQ multiplex PCR; TCRdb's copy has only in-frame clones and leaves some out. The repertoire holds some 290,000 clones, with 81% as singletons. Sequenced sample: peripheral blood. The receptors originated from a woman aged 60-75 years with active or convalescent COVID-19. Each CDR3 is given with its conserved first and last residue. The D gene is left open where the match is weak. The size field is filled for only some rows; it gives once, few, many or a size class.

>TRBV7-2|.|TRBJ1-5|TRBD1
CASSSSGTGQPQHF
TGTGCCAGCAGCTCTTCCGGGACAGGGCAGCCCCAGCATTTT
>TRBV3-1/TRBV3-2|.|TRBJ1-2|TRBD1
CASSQETGANYGYTF
TGTGCCAGCAGCCAAGAAACAGGGGCTAACTATGGCTACACCTTC
>TRBV7-6|once|TRBJ2-1|TRBD2
CASSIRGGAGNEQFF
TGTGCCAGCAGCATTCGCGGGGGGGCCGGTAATGAGCAGTTCTTC
>TRBV19|.|TRBJ1-6|TRBD1
CASSIFATGQGSSPLHF
TGTGCCAGTAGTATCTTCGCAACGGGACAGGGGTCTTCACCCCTCCACTTT
>TRBV19|.|TRBJ2-5|TRBD2
CASSIGLAALQETQYF
TGTGCCAGTAGTATTGGACTAGCGGCCCTACAAGAGACCCAGTACTTC
>TRBV9|.|TRBJ2-5|.
CASSVGASGVETQYF
TGTGCCAGCAGCGTAGGGGCGTCAGGGGTGGAGACCCAGTACTTC
>TRBV3-1/TRBV3-2|.|TRBJ1-5|.
CASSQDLASNQPQHF
TGTGCCAGCAGCCAAGATTTGGCCTCAAATCAGCCCCAGCATTTT
>TRBV5-1|.|TRBJ1-1|TRBD1
CASSVDRLDIDAAFF
TGCGCCAGCAGCGTGGACAGGTTGGACATAGATGCAGCTTTCTTT
>TRBV7-6|few|TRBJ1-4|.
CASSLDLSTTNEKLFF
TGTGCCAGCAGCTTAGATTTAAGCACAACTAATGAAAAACTGTTTTTT
>TRBV29-1|.|TRBJ2-1|TRBD2
CSVRRTSGASNEQFF
TGCAGCGTTCGCCGGACTAGCGGGGCTTCCAATGAGCAGTTCTTC
>TRBV19|.|TRBJ1-2|TRBD1
CASTEMTGSHYGYTF
TGTGCCAGTACGGAAATGACAGGGTCCCACTATGGCTACACCTTC
>TRBV4-1|.|TRBJ2-3|TRBD2
CASSQVGLAGAGDTQYF
TGCGCCAGCAGCCAGGTGGGACTAGCGGGGGCCGGGGATACGCAGTATTTT
>TRBV6-5|.|TRBJ1-1|TRBD1
CATRTGVNTEAFF
TGTGCCACACGAACAGGGGTTAACACTGAAGCTTTCTTT
>TRBV2|.|TRBJ1-2|.
CASSEAIGAYYGYTF
TGTGCCAGCAGTGAAGCAATAGGGGCTTACTATGGCTACACCTTC
>TRBV5-6|.|TRBJ2-5|.
CASPKRVEGETQYF
TGTGCCAGCCCCAAGAGGGTGGAGGGAGAGACCCAGTACTTC
>TRBV30|.|TRBJ1-6|.
CAWGAAPLHF
TGTGCCTGGGGGGCTGCACCCCTCCACTTT
>TRBV7-9|.|TRBJ1-1|.
CASSLAIRRAGGTEAFF
TGTGCCAGCAGCTTAGCGATCCGGCGGGCAGGAGGCACTGAAGCTTTCTTT
>TRBV7-3|.|TRBJ2-1|.
CASSLTGTGTYNEQFF
TGTGCCAGCAGCTTAACGGGTACAGGGACCTACAATGAGCAGTTCTTC
>TRBV5-1|few|TRBJ1-6|.
CASSSDRGSPLHF
TGCGCCAGCAGCTCAGACCGAGGCTCACCCCTCCACTTT
>TRBV27|.|TRBJ2-5|.
CASRAGYQETQYF
TGTGCCAGCAGGGCTGGCTACCAAGAGACCCAGTACTTC
>TRBV7-9|.|TRBJ1-1|TRBD1
CASSHGDRQNTEAFF
TGTGCCAGCAGCCATGGGGACAGGCAGAACACTGAAGCTTTCTTT
>TRBV9|.|TRBJ1-1|TRBD1
CASSAKGAPGTEAFF
TGTGCCAGCAGCGCCAAGGGGGCACCTGGTACTGAAGCTTTCTTT
>TRBV29-1|.|TRBJ2-1|TRBD2
CSVRSGGPKSNEQFF
TGCAGCGTGCGAAGCGGGGGGCCCAAGAGCAATGAGCAGTTCTTC
>TRBV18|.|TRBJ2-5|.
CASSPAYQETQYF
TGTGCCAGCTCACCCGCGTACCAAGAGACCCAGTACTTC
>TRBV3-1/TRBV3-2|.|TRBJ1-5|TRBD1
CASSQGTTGWNQPQHF
TGTGCCAGCAGCCAAGGCACGACAGGGTGGAATCAGCCCCAGCATTTT
>TRBV2|.|TRBJ1-6|.
CASSESQGNSPLHF
TGTGCCAGCAGTGAAAGCCAGGGCAATTCACCCCTCCACTTT
>TRBV2|.|TRBJ2-5|.
CASSVRRVAEETQYF
TGTGCCAGCAGTGTCCGACGAGTAGCGGAAGAGACCCAGTACTTC
>TRBV4-2|few|TRBJ1-2|.
CASSQDGGLYGYTF
TGTGCCAGCAGCCAAGATGGGGGACTCTATGGCTACACCTTC
>TRBV28|.|TRBJ1-1|TRBD1
CASSLYATGGTEAFF
TGTGCCAGCAGTTTATATGCGACAGGGGGCACTGAAGCTTTCTTT
>TRBV6-6|.|TRBJ1-1|.
CASSYSEGSTEAFF
TGTGCCAGCAGTTACTCCGAAGGGAGCACTGAAGCTTTCTTT
>TRBV11-2|few|TRBJ2-5|.
CASSSGVGPRDF
TGTGCCAGCAGCTCCGGGGTAGGGCCGAGAGACTTC
>TRBV2|few|TRBJ1-4|.
CASSTLTWTELNEKLFF
TGTGCCAGCAGCACCCTAACCTGGACAGAGCTTAATGAAAAACTGTTTTTT
>TRBV27|.|TRBJ1-5|.
CASSHTGDNQPQHF
TGTGCCAGCAGTCATACAGGTGACAATCAGCCCCAGCATTTT
>TRBV7-2|.|TRBJ1-2|TRBD1
CASSPGTGANYGYTF
TGTGCCAGCAGCCCAGGGACAGGAGCTAACTATGGCTACACCTTC
>TRBV6-5|few|TRBJ2-5|.
CASSYSGVGGQETQYF
TGTGCCAGCAGTTACTCTGGAGTCGGGGGTCAAGAGACCCAGTACTTC
>TRBV7-9|.|TRBJ1-3|TRBD1
CASRLTGGLGNTIYF
TGTGCCAGCAGACTTACAGGGGGCCTTGGAAACACCATATATTTT
>TRBV18|few|TRBJ1-2|.
CASSQGVQDNYGYTF
TGTGCCAGCTCACAGGGGGTTCAAGACAACTATGGCTACACCTTC
>TRBV10-3|.|TRBJ2-2|TRBD2
CAISESPSGGLLTNTGELFF
TGTGCCATCAGTGAGTCACCTAGCGGGGGGCTGCTAACGAACACCGGGGAGCTGTTTTTT
>TRBV5-4|.|TRBJ2-1|TRBD1
CASSFLGQGVDEQFF
TGTGCCAGCAGCTTTTTGGGACAGGGGGTGGATGAGCAGTTCTTC
>TRBV3-1/TRBV3-2|.|TRBJ1-2|TRBD1
CASSQGVPGGYGYTF
TGTGCCAGCAGCCAAGGGGTACCAGGGGGATATGGCTACACCTTC
>TRBV9|.|TRBJ2-7|.
CASSSGLSVEQYF
TGTGCCAGCAGCTCAGGGCTGTCGGTAGAGCAGTACTTC